The T cell receptor beta chain described here comes from a study of blood T cell repertoires in COVID-19. Participants came from 24 US areas, aged about 18 to 95 years. Produced via immunoSEQ multiplex PCR; TCRdb's table is partial and in-frame only. The table shows some 170,000 clones, with approximately 85% occurring only once. V trimming: 1 base; J trimming: 3 bases; junction bases outside the gene matches: 3. CDR3 length: 15 residues. In germline, CDR1 is SGHNT, CDR2 YENEEA. The receptor was isolated from a man aged 40-50 years who had recovered from COVID-19. The J gene is TRBJ2-5, the V gene TRBV11-3; the match to TRBD2 covers 9 bases. The sequenced sample consisted of PBMCs or T cells enriched from blood (not recorded which). CDR3 coding DNA: TGTGCCAGCAGCTTAGTAGCGGGGGCCGAAGAGACCCAGTACTTC. Translated, it gives CASSLVAGAEETQYF.